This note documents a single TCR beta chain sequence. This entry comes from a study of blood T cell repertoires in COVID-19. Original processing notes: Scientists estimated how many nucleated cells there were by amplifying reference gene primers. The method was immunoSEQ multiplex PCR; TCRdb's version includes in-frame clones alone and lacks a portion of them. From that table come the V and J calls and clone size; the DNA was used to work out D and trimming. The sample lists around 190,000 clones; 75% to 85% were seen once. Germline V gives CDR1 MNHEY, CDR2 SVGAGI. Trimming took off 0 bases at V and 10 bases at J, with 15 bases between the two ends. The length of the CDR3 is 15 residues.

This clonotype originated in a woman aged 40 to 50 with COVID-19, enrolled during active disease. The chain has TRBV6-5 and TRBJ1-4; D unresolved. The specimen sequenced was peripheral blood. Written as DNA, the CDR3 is TGTGCCAGCAGTTACTCGATCGGCTCAGGAAGAAAACTGTTTTTT. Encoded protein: CASSYSIGSGRKLFF.